This is a list of T cell receptor beta chains from one sample in a study of T-cell memory formation after mild COVID-19. Using its own MiXCR run on the 5' RACE reads, TCRdb lists one record per CDR3 protein. The sample gives 470,000 or so distinct CDR3 sequences, around 19% of which show up once; around 8% is in the top ten. The sequencing input was PBMCs or a T cell subset sorted from them (not recorded which). Receptors originate from an adult woman who had mild COVID-19 (a few samples of this study predate the infection). Cell type and time point are not known. The CDR3 runs from the conserved cysteine through the conserved F or W. A D gene is named only where the DNA matches it firmly. Clone size, where shown, is once, few, many, or a class for clones that have expanded.

d_call: TRBD2; v_call: TRBV2; j_call: TRBJ2-1; clone_size: .; cdr3_nt: TGTGCCAGCAGTGAAGCGCACGGGACTAGCGGGGCCTACAATGAGCAGTTCTTC; cdr3_aa: CASSEAHGTSGAYNEQFF
d_call: .; v_call: TRBV30; j_call: TRBJ2-5; clone_size: few; cdr3_nt: TGTGCCTGGAGTGTGGTCTCAAGAGAGACCCAGTACTTC; cdr3_aa: CAWSVVSRETQYF
d_call: TRBD1; v_call: TRBV12-3/TRBV12-4; j_call: TRBJ2-7; clone_size: .; cdr3_nt: TGTGCCAGCAGCCCTAGGACAGGCCGTTCTAACGAGCAGTACTTC; cdr3_aa: CASSPRTGRSNEQYF
d_call: .; v_call: TRBV7-9; j_call: TRBJ2-1; clone_size: .; cdr3_nt: TGTGCCAGCAGCCTAGAGGGACCAACCTACAATGAGCAGTTCTTC; cdr3_aa: CASSLEGPTYNEQFF
d_call: TRBD2; v_call: TRBV7-9; j_call: TRBJ2-7; clone_size: few; cdr3_nt: TGTGCCAGCGGCCCCATGGGGGGGAAAGTCTACGAGCAGTACTTC; cdr3_aa: CASGPMGGKVYEQYF
d_call: .; v_call: TRBV6-5; j_call: TRBJ2-7; clone_size: .; cdr3_nt: TGTGCCAGCAGTTACTCGGGGATTCTTAGCTACGAGCAGTACTTC; cdr3_aa: CASSYSGILSYEQYF
d_call: .; v_call: TRBV12-3/TRBV12-4; j_call: TRBJ1-2; clone_size: .; cdr3_nt: TGTGCCAGCAGTTTTCGCGAAAATTATGGCTACACCTTC; cdr3_aa: CASSFRENYGYTF
d_call: .; v_call: TRBV7-2; j_call: TRBJ2-2; clone_size: few; cdr3_nt: TGTGCCAGCAGCCATAACAGTGCCGGGGAGCTGTTTTTT; cdr3_aa: CASSHNSAGELFF
d_call: .; v_call: TRBV30; j_call: TRBJ2-7; clone_size: few; cdr3_nt: TGTGCCTGGAGTTCCGGGCCCAGGGGCGAACCCTACGAGCAGTACTTC; cdr3_aa: CAWSSGPRGEPYEQYF
d_call: .; v_call: TRBV12-3/TRBV12-4; j_call: TRBJ2-3; clone_size: once; cdr3_nt: TGTGCCAGCGCACCCGGACTGACTAGCACAGATACGCAGTATTTT; cdr3_aa: CASAPGLTSTDTQYF
d_call: .; v_call: TRBV5-1; j_call: TRBJ2-7; clone_size: few; cdr3_nt: TGCGCCAGCAGCCTCACCGGGACTGATTTTCTCTACGAGCAGTACTTC; cdr3_aa: CASSLTGTDFLYEQYF
d_call: .; v_call: TRBV12-3/TRBV12-4; j_call: TRBJ1-2; clone_size: .; cdr3_nt: TGTGCCAGCAGTTTAACCTCAAGGGTCGGCTACACCTTC; cdr3_aa: CASSLTSRVGYTF
d_call: .; v_call: TRBV23-1; j_call: TRBJ2-5; clone_size: .; cdr3_nt: TGCGCCAGCAGTCAAGGGGCAGGGAGCTTCTCGGAGACCCAGTACTTC; cdr3_aa: CASSQGAGSFSETQYF
d_call: .; v_call: TRBV25-1; j_call: TRBJ2-3; clone_size: few; cdr3_nt: TGTGCCAGCAGTCGGAGCCTTGGGTTTGATACGCAGTATTTT; cdr3_aa: CASSRSLGFDTQYF
d_call: .; v_call: TRBV20-1; j_call: TRBJ2-7; clone_size: .; cdr3_nt: TGCAGTGCCACCCAAGCCCGGACGGGCTCTGACGAGCAGTACTTC; cdr3_aa: CSATQARTGSDEQYF
d_call: TRBD1; v_call: TRBV11-2; j_call: TRBJ2-3; clone_size: many; cdr3_nt: TGTGCCAGCAGCCCCCCGCCGACAGGGGGCACAGATACGCAGTATTTT; cdr3_aa: CASSPPPTGGTDTQYF
d_call: .; v_call: TRBV29-1; j_call: TRBJ2-7; clone_size: few; cdr3_nt: TGCAGCGTTCTTCAACCGGACAGCCTAAGCTCCTACGAGCAGTACTTC; cdr3_aa: CSVLQPDSLSSYEQYF
d_call: TRBD1; v_call: TRBV5-1; j_call: TRBJ1-5; clone_size: .; cdr3_nt: TGCGCCAGCAGCTTGACAGGGGTTAGCAATCAGCCCCAGCATTTT; cdr3_aa: CASSLTGVSNQPQHF
d_call: .; v_call: TRBV6-5; j_call: TRBJ1-1; clone_size: .; cdr3_nt: TGTGCCAGCAGTTACTCGGGGGGTGTTGAAGCTTTCTTT; cdr3_aa: CASSYSGGVEAFF
d_call: .; v_call: TRBV29-1; j_call: TRBJ2-7; clone_size: few; cdr3_nt: TGCAGCGCTGGTAAAGAGCGATACGAGCAGTACTTC; cdr3_aa: CSAGKERYEQYF
d_call: .; v_call: TRBV12-3/TRBV12-4; j_call: TRBJ2-2; clone_size: .; cdr3_nt: TGTGCCAGCAGTTTAAAGGACACCGGGGAGCTGTTTTTT; cdr3_aa: CASSLKDTGELFF
d_call: .; v_call: TRBV4-3; j_call: TRBJ1-1; clone_size: few; cdr3_nt: TGCGCCAGCAGCCAAGATTTAGAGAGTACCCTAATGAACACTGAAGCTTTCTTT; cdr3_aa: CASSQDLESTLMNTEAFF
d_call: TRBD2; v_call: TRBV30; j_call: TRBJ2-3; clone_size: few; cdr3_nt: TGTGCCTGGACGACTAGCGCCAGCACAGATACGCAGTATTTT; cdr3_aa: CAWTTSASTDTQYF
d_call: .; v_call: TRBV12-3/TRBV12-4; j_call: TRBJ2-1; clone_size: .; cdr3_nt: TGTGCCAGCACCCTAGACTCCACGGGCTCCTACAATGAGCAGTTCTTC; cdr3_aa: CASTLDSTGSYNEQFF